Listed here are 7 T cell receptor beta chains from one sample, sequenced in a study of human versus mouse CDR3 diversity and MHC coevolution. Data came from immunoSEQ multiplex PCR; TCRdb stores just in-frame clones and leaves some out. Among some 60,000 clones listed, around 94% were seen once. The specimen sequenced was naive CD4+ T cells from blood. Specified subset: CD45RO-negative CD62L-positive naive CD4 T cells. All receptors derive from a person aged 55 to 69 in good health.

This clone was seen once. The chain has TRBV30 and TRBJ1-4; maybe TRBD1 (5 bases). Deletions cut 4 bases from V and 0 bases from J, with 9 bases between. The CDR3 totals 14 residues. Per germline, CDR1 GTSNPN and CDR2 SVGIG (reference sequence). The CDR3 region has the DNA TGTGCCTGGACCACAGGATCAACTAATGAAAAACTGTTTTTT. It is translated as CAWTTGSTNEKLFF.

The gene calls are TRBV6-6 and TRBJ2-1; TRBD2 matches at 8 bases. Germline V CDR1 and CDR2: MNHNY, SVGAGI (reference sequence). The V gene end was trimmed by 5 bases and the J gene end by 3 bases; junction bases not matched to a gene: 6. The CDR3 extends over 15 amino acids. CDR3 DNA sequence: TGTGCCAGCAGTGAGACGACTAGCGTCTACAATGAGCAGTTCTTC. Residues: CASSETTSVYNEQFF.

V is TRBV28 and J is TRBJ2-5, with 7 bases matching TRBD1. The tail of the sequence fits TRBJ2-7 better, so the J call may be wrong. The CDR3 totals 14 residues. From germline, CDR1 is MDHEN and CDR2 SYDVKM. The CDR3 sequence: CASSPDRTSYEQYF. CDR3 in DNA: TGTGCCAGCAGTCCGGACAGGACTTCCTACGAGCAGTACTTC.

The CDR3 spells CASSSGQANTEAFF. As DNA, the CDR3 is TGTGCCAGCAGCTCTGGACAAGCGAACACTGAAGCTTTCTTT. The V gene is TRBV5-4, the J gene TRBJ1-1, with D possibly matching TRBD1 (5 bases). CDR1 and CDR2 (germline): SGHNT, YYREEE (reference sequence). CDR3 size: 14 residues. V lost 3 bases, J lost 1 base, and 10 bases lay in between.

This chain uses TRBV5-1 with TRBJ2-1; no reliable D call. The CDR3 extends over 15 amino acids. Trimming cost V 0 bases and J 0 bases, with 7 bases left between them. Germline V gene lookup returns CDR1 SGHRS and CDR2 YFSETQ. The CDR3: CASSLGSSSYNEQFF. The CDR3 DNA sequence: TGCGCCAGCAGCTTGGGCTCGAGCTCCTACAATGAGCAGTTCTTC.

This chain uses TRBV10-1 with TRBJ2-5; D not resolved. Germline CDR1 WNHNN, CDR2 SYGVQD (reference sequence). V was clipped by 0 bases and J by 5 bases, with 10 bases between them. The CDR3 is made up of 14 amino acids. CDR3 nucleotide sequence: TGCGCCAGCAGTGAGTCGGCAGCGAGGGAGACCCAGTACTTC. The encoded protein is CASSESAARETQYF.

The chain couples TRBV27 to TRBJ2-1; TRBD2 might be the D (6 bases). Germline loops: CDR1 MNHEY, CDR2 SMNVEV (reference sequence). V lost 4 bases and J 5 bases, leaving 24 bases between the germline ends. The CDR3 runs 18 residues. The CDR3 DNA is TGTGCCAGCAGTTCCCCCGGGTCACTAGCCTTCAATCACAATGAGCAGTTCTTC. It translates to CASSSPGSLAFNHNEQFF.